These 5 T cell receptor beta chains share one sample of origin, sequenced in a study of lung T cells in sarcoidosis with Löfgren's syndrome. Via MiXCR, TCRdb re-called the reads, giving one row per CDR3 protein. This sample yields around 2,200 distinct CDR3 sequences, of which under 25% are seen a single time; under 13% belongs to the top ten. The sample consisted of CD4+ T cells from bronchoalveolar lavage. The receptors stem from a human donor with sarcoidosis (Löfgren's syndrome or another form), or a control subject (not recorded which).

This clonotype has at least ten counts. This sequence joins TRBV25-1 and TRBJ2-3, with D hard to call. CDR1 is MGHDK, CDR2 SYGVNS, per germline. The CDR3 covers 17 residues. V lost 2 bases to trimming and J lost 2 bases, with 17 bases between them. The CDR3 DNA reads as TGTGCCAGCAGTGAACCTAGGGATCAACTTTACACAGATACGCAGTATTTT. This gives the protein CASSEPRDQLYTDTQYF.

This clonotype was detected many times. The chain is built from TRBV7-2 and TRBJ2-7; TRBD1 matches 8 bases. This CDR3 region has 16 residues. V was clipped by 5 bases and J by 3 bases; unmatched bases: 12. Germline CDR1 is SGHTA and CDR2 is FQGNSA. Written as DNA, the CDR3 is TGTGCCAGCAGCGTACCACAGGGGGAAGTTAACTACGAGCAGTACTTC. Residues: CASSVPQGEVNYEQYF.

This clonotype is large. The V gene is TRBV19, the J gene TRBJ2-3, with 7 bases that match TRBD1. Trimming cost V 1 base and J 3 bases; bases outside gene matches: 4. CDR1 is LNHDA and CDR2 is SQIVND in the germline V gene (reference sequence). The length of the CDR3 is 15 residues. CDR3 residues: CASSIGYRGTDTQYF. For the CDR3, the DNA is TGTGCCAGTAGTATAGGCTACAGGGGAACAGATACGCAGTATTTT. The full variable domain, in which reference TRBV19 and TRBJ2-3 provide the parts outside the CDR3, is DGGITQSPKYLFRKEGQNVTLSCEQNLNHDAMYWYRQDPGQGLRLIYYSQIVNDFQKGDIAEGYSVSREKKESFPLTVTSAQKNPTAFYLCASSIGYRGTDTQYFGPGTRLTVL.

This clonotype counts as large. CDR3 protein: CASSPGRTVSYEQYF. The CDR3 DNA sequence: TGTGCCAGCAGCCCCGGGAGGACAGTCTCCTACGAGCAGTACTTC. The rearrangement links TRBV11-2 to TRBJ2-7; possibly TRBD2 for D (7 bases). Germline V CDR1 and CDR2: SGHAT, FQNNGV. This CDR3 comprises 15 residues. Trimming left V 5 bases short and J 0 bases short, with 14 bases between.

Judged by abundance, this clonotype is medium-sized. The rearrangement uses TRBV12-3 or TRBV12-4 and TRBJ1-1; D remains ambiguous. The CDR3 consists of 14 residues. V was clipped by 5 bases and J by 5 bases, with 15 bases between them. The CDR3 loop is CASSRGEGLTEAFF. The CDR3 DNA sequence: TGTGCCAGCAGTCGGGGTGAGGGTTTGACTGAAGCTTTCTTT.